This T cell receptor beta chain was found in a study of blood T cell repertoires in COVID-19. Study in general: COVID-19 samples, acute and convalescent, were from the United States, Italy and Spain. In each case, the material was cDNA or gDNA derived from T cells, B-cell-depleted T cells, or PBMCs.

In the authors' workflow: The authors estimated nucleated cell counts from reference gene primer amplification. Using immunoSEQ multiplex PCR, the repertoire was profiled, and TCRdb retains in-frame clones only, with some absent. V and J calls and clone size are given by that table; D and trimming were obtained from the DNA. The table has tens of thousands of clones, about 80% seen once; the top ten hold about a fifth. Germline lookup yields CDR1 MDHEN and CDR2 SYDVKM. The CDR3 is 15 amino acids. V was clipped by 4 bases and J by 6 bases; unmatched bases: 2. Enrolled during active infection, Seattle patients were then followed longitudinally.

This TCR came from a man aged 25-45 years with COVID-19, enrolled during active disease. V usage is TRBV28 and J usage is TRBJ2-1; 14 bases agree with TRBD2. The material sequenced was peripheral blood. The CDR3 bases are TGTGCCAGCAGTTCCGGGACTAGCGGGAGCAATGAGCAGTTCTTC. Amino acid sequence: CASSSGTSGSNEQFF.